These T cell receptor beta chains were read from a single sample in a study of blood T cell repertoires in COVID-19. The repertoire was sequenced with immunoSEQ multiplex PCR; TCRdb's copy has only in-frame clones and lacks some. Of some 330,000 clones detected, roughly 91% appear once; the ten largest clones hold roughly 1.9%. The sequencing input was peripheral blood. The receptors derive from a woman aged 25 to 39 with COVID-19, enrolled during active disease. The CDR3 runs from the conserved cysteine through the conserved F or W. D genes are given only for firm matches. A row's size may be missing; if present it is once, few, many or a size class.

J: TRBJ2-1; D: TRBD1; V: TRBV29-1; size: -; CDR3: CSVDRWDRALYNEQFF; DNA: TGCAGCGTGGACCGATGGGACAGGGCCCTTTACAATGAGCAGTTCTTC
J: TRBJ2-7; D: -; V: TRBV6-5; size: -; CDR3: CASSLYEQYF; DNA: TGTGCCAGCAGTCTCTACGAGCAGTACTTC
J: TRBJ2-2; D: -; V: TRBV30; size: -; CDR3: CAWSLTRRTGELFF; DNA: TGTGCCTGGAGCCTTACTCGGAGAACCGGGGAGCTGTTTTTT
J: TRBJ1-5; D: -; V: TRBV2; size: -; CDR3: CASSQGYSNQPQHF; DNA: TGTGCCAGCAGTCAGGGCTATAGCAATCAGCCCCAGCATTTT
J: TRBJ1-1; D: -; V: TRBV7-8; size: few; CDR3: CASSGYRVFGTEAFF; DNA: TGTGCCAGCAGCGGTTACAGGGTTTTCGGCACTGAAGCTTTCTTT
J: TRBJ1-5; D: TRBD1; V: TRBV19; size: few; CDR3: CASNQDRPYYGPQHF; DNA: TGTGCCAGTAATCAGGACAGGCCGTATTATGGGCCCCAGCATTTT
J: TRBJ2-1; D: -; V: TRBV24-1; size: -; CDR3: CATSGSWRDNEQFF; DNA: TGTGCCACCAGTGGATCGTGGCGGGACAATGAGCAGTTCTTC
J: TRBJ2-1; D: -; V: TRBV15; size: -; CDR3: CATSRPTWAAHNEQFF; DNA: TGTGCCACCAGCAGGCCGACATGGGCAGCTCACAATGAGCAGTTCTTC
J: TRBJ2-5; D: -; V: TRBV29-1; size: -; CDR3: CSVSRGEKTQYF; DNA: TGCAGCGTGAGCAGGGGCGAGAAGACCCAGTACTTC
J: TRBJ2-1; D: TRBD2; V: TRBV10-2; size: few; CDR3: CASIASLSGGANEQFF; DNA: TGCGCCAGCATCGCGAGTCTTAGCGGGGGGGCGAATGAGCAGTTCTTC
J: TRBJ1-2; D: -; V: TRBV19; size: -; CDR3: CASSIDQGYGYTF; DNA: TGTGCCAGTAGTATAGATCAGGGGTATGGCTACACCTTC
J: TRBJ1-6; D: TRBD1; V: TRBV5-1; size: -; CDR3: CASSIQGKNSPLHF; DNA: TGCGCCAGCAGCATACAGGGGAAGAATTCACCCCTCCACTTT
J: TRBJ2-2; D: TRBD1; V: TRBV9; size: -; CDR3: CASSVARGTATGELFF; DNA: TGTGCCAGCAGCGTAGCAAGGGGGACAGCCACCGGGGAGCTGTTTTTT
J: TRBJ2-3; D: TRBD1; V: TRBV6-5; size: -; CDR3: CASRIDRGSGDTQYF; DNA: TGTGCCAGCAGAATAGACAGGGGGTCTGGAGATACGCAGTATTTT
J: TRBJ1-2; D: -; V: TRBV5-5; size: -; CDR3: CASTLSRANNYGYTF; DNA: TGTGCCAGCACCCTATCCCGAGCAAATAACTATGGCTACACCTTC
J: TRBJ2-3; D: -; V: TRBV3-1/TRBV3-2; size: -; CDR3: CASSQEGASTDTQYF; DNA: TGTGCCAGCAGCCAAGAGGGGGCTAGCACAGATACGCAGTATTTT
J: TRBJ1-2; D: -; V: TRBV7-9; size: -; CDR3: CASSPWTELYGYTF; DNA: TGTGCCAGCAGCCCGTGGACAGAACTATATGGCTACACCTTC
J: TRBJ1-6; D: -; V: TRBV27; size: -; CDR3: CASRGGSSYNSPLHF; DNA: TGTGCCAGCAGGGGGGGGAGCTCCTATAATTCACCCCTCCACTTT
J: TRBJ1-5; D: TRBD1; V: TRBV10-3; size: -; CDR3: CAIRGDRGGQPQHF; DNA: TGTGCCATCAGGGGGGACAGGGGCGGTCAGCCCCAGCATTTT
J: TRBJ1-4; D: TRBD1; V: TRBV2; size: -; CDR3: CASSRTGVGEKLFF; DNA: TGTGCCAGCAGCCGGACAGGGGTGGGCGAAAAACTGTTTTTT
J: TRBJ1-2; D: -; V: TRBV11-2; size: -; CDR3: CASRRVGRSYTF; DNA: TGTGCCAGCAGGAGGGTAGGCCGGAGCTACACCTTC
J: TRBJ1-4; D: TRBD1; V: TRBV19; size: -; CDR3: CASSDTGVAIEKLFF; DNA: TGTGCCAGTAGCGATACAGGGGTCGCGATTGAAAAACTGTTTTTT
J: TRBJ1-5; D: -; V: TRBV18; size: -; CDR3: CASSPQFGNQPQHF; DNA: TGTGCCAGCTCACCGCAGTTCGGGAATCAGCCCCAGCATTTT
J: TRBJ2-1; D: TRBD2; V: TRBV14; size: -; CDR3: CASSQDQGTIRNEQFF; DNA: TGTGCCAGCAGCCAAGATCAAGGGACTATTCGCAATGAGCAGTTCTTC
J: TRBJ2-3; D: TRBD1; V: TRBV2; size: -; CDR3: CASSAGTGLGDTQYF; DNA: TGTGCCAGCAGTGCCGGGACAGGGCTCGGAGATACGCAGTATTTT
J: TRBJ1-2; D: -; V: TRBV7-2; size: -; CDR3: CASSLWTEIYGYTF; DNA: TGTGCCAGCAGCTTATGGACAGAGATCTATGGCTACACCTTC
J: TRBJ1-1; D: -; V: TRBV27; size: once; CDR3: CASSLAGDGNTEAFF; DNA: TGTGCCAGCAGTTTGGCGGGGGACGGGAACACTGAAGCTTTCTTT
J: TRBJ2-5; D: TRBD2; V: TRBV19; size: -; CDR3: CASSTTSPSETQYF; DNA: TGTGCCAGTAGCACGACTAGCCCCTCGGAGACCCAGTACTTC
J: TRBJ1-2; D: TRBD1; V: TRBV11-2; size: -; CDR3: CASSWTGNYGYTF; DNA: TGTGCCAGCAGTTGGACAGGGAACTATGGCTACACCTTC
J: TRBJ1-6; D: TRBD1; V: TRBV9; size: -; CDR3: CASSATPGTANSPLHF; DNA: TGTGCCAGCAGTGCGACCCCCGGGACAGCTAATTCACCCCTCCACTTT
J: TRBJ2-7; D: TRBD1; V: TRBV11-3; size: -; CDR3: CASSLIVGTGYNEQYF; DNA: TGTGCCAGCAGCTTAATCGTCGGGACAGGGTACAACGAGCAGTACTTC
J: TRBJ1-3; D: -; V: TRBV5-6; size: few; CDR3: CASSCESRGNTIYF; DNA: TGTGCCAGCAGCTGCGAGTCAAGAGGAAACACCATATATTTT
J: TRBJ1-1; D: -; V: TRBV29-1; size: -; CDR3: CSVPGGKNTEAFF; DNA: TGCAGCGTTCCGGGAGGCAAGAACACTGAAGCTTTCTTT
J: TRBJ1-2; D: TRBD1; V: TRBV6-2/TRBV6-3; size: -; CDR3: CASSGRPGQGDGYTF; DNA: TGTGCCAGCAGTGGACGACCGGGACAGGGCGATGGCTACACCTTC
J: TRBJ1-3; D: -; V: TRBV7-9; size: -; CDR3: CASSPSGREISGNTIYF; DNA: TGTGCCAGCAGCCCCTCCGGACGGGAAATCTCTGGAAACACCATATATTTT
J: TRBJ2-1; D: -; V: TRBV3-1/TRBV3-2; size: -; CDR3: CASSQNGYNEQFF; DNA: TGTGCCAGCAGCCAGAACGGCTACAATGAGCAGTTCTTC
J: TRBJ1-2; D: -; V: TRBV14; size: -; CDR3: CASRRSGSRVYGYTF; DNA: TGTGCCAGCAGACGTTCGGGTTCCCGGGTTTATGGCTACACCTTC